These T cell receptor beta chains were read from a single sample in a study of cytomegalovirus exposure and HLA in healthy donors. Data came from immunoSEQ multiplex PCR; TCRdb stores just in-frame clones and leaves some out. The sample lists about 140,000 clones, 70% to 90% seen once, with about 1.5% in the top ten. The sample was PBMCs. Source of these receptors: a woman aged 25 to 39 in good health and CMV-seronegative. The CDR3 runs from the conserved cysteine through the conserved F or W. Fields, in order: D gene, clone size, CDR3 length, J gene, V gene, CDR3 protein, CDR3 DNA. The D gene is left open where the match is weak. Part of the rows lack a size; the others show once, few, many or a class for expanded clones.

TRBD1 few 12 TRBJ2-7 TRBV28 CASSSGGYEQYF TGTGCCAGCAGCTCAGGGGGCTACGAGCAGTACTTC
. . 10 TRBJ2-1 TRBV7-9 CASGHSEQFF TGTGCCAGCGGCCACAGTGAGCAGTTCTTC
. . 15 TRBJ1-4 TRBV5-1 CASSLNSGSNEKLFF TGCGCCAGCAGCTTGAACAGCGGTTCAAATGAAAAACTGTTTTTT
TRBD2 . 18 TRBJ2-1 TRBV15 CATSRDQHGRGRYNEQFF TGTGCCACCAGCAGAGATCAACACGGGCGGGGGAGGTACAATGAGCAGTTCTTC
. . 15 TRBJ1-3 TRBV19 CASSNPGQSGNTIYF TGTGCCAGTAGTAACCCGGGACAATCTGGAAACACCATATATTTT
TRBD1 . 17 TRBJ1-1 TRBV5-1 CASSLGDRGPWATEAFF TGCGCCAGCAGCTTAGGCGACAGGGGCCCCTGGGCCACTGAAGCTTTCTTT
. . 15 TRBJ2-7 TRBV9 CASSVGGGMSNEQYF TGTGCCAGCAGCGTAGGTGGCGGGATGAGTAACGAGCAGTACTTC
TRBD2 . 16 TRBJ2-1 TRBV5-1 CASSPQLAWRYNEQFF TGCGCCAGCAGCCCACAACTAGCGTGGAGGTACAATGAGCAGTTCTTC
. . 12 TRBJ2-7 TRBV7-9 CASSADLYEQYF TGTGCCAGCAGCGCGGATCTCTACGAGCAGTACTTC
TRBD1 . 14 TRBJ2-7 TRBV2 CASSEDGTGPEQYF TGTGCCAGCAGTGAAGACGGGACAGGGCCCGAGCAGTACTTC
TRBD2 . 16 TRBJ2-7 TRBV6-4 CASRVLSGGPNHEQYF TGTGCCAGCAGAGTCCTTAGCGGGGGCCCCAACCACGAGCAGTACTTC
. . 15 TRBJ1-3 TRBV2 CASSAWLGAGNTIYF TGTGCCAGCAGTGCGTGGTTAGGGGCTGGAAACACCATATATTTT
. once 14 TRBJ2-3 TRBV29-1 CSVAVQGQIDTQYF TGCAGCGTTGCCGTCCAGGGGCAGATAGATACGCAGTATTTT
. . 18 TRBJ1-1 TRBV28 CASSLNFRGRRAGGGAFF TGTGCCAGCAGTTTAAATTTCAGGGGACGAAGGGCGGGGGGAGGAGCTTTCTTT
TRBD2 . 16 TRBJ2-5 TRBV9 CASSTAGTSGSETQYF TGTGCCAGCAGCACCGCCGGGACTAGCGGGAGTGAGACCCAGTACTTC
TRBD1 . 14 TRBJ1-5 TRBV7-9 CASSRDRGDQPQHF TGTGCCAGCAGCCGGGACAGGGGGGATCAGCCCCAGCATTTT
. few 16 TRBJ1-2 TRBV30 CAWSGPARVTYYGYTF TGTGCCTGGAGCGGGCCGGCGAGGGTGACATACTATGGCTACACCTTC
. once 13 TRBJ1-1 TRBV11-2 CASSTRVGTEAFF TGTGCCAGCAGCACCAGGGTTGGCACTGAAGCTTTCTTT
. . 12 TRBJ2-5 TRBV7-2 CASSLKGKTQYF TGTGCCAGCAGCTTAAAGGGGAAGACCCAGTACTTC
. . 15 TRBJ2-1 TRBV13 CASSLEGLWTNEQFF TGTGCCAGCAGCTTAGAGGGGCTTTGGACCAATGAGCAGTTCTTC
TRBD1 . 14 TRBJ1-1 TRBV2 CASSSWTGLPEAFF TGTGCCAGCAGTTCTTGGACAGGACTCCCAGAAGCTTTCTTT
TRBD1 . 15 TRBJ1-1 TRBV19 CASRSWTGRFAEAFF TGTGCCAGTAGAAGTTGGACAGGGCGATTCGCTGAAGCTTTCTTT
TRBD1 few 15 TRBJ2-1 TRBV5-1 CASSSQGAPYNEQFF TGCGCCAGCAGCTCACAGGGGGCCCCCTACAATGAGCAGTTCTTC
. . 16 TRBJ1-2 TRBV7-3 CASSPTTRTDAYGYTF TGTGCCAGCAGCCCCACAACTCGGACAGACGCATATGGCTACACCTTC
TRBD1 . 15 TRBJ2-3 TRBV5-1 CASSKGAKSTDTQYF TGCGCCAGCAGTAAGGGGGCCAAAAGCACAGATACGCAGTATTTT
TRBD1 once 12 TRBJ1-2 TRBV10-3 CATGTGDYGYTF TGTGCCACCGGGACAGGGGATTATGGCTACACCTTC
. . 15 TRBJ1-1 TRBV4-2 CASSQDVGGSTEAFF TGTGCCAGCAGCCAAGATGTGGGGGGGTCCACTGAAGCTTTCTTT
TRBD1 few 17 TRBJ2-5 TRBV7-9 CASSFGSKQGARETQYF TGTGCCAGCAGCTTCGGTTCGAAACAGGGGGCTAGAGAGACCCAGTACTTC
. . 13 TRBJ1-1 TRBV5-1 CASSLVINTEAFF TGCGCCAGCAGCTTGGTCATCAACACTGAAGCTTTCTTT
. . 17 TRBJ2-6 TRBV7-3 CASSAPDRNSGANVLTF TGTGCCAGCAGCGCCCCGGACAGAAACTCTGGGGCCAACGTCCTGACTTTC
. . 13 TRBJ1-5 TRBV27 CASSLTGQQPQHF TGTGCCAGCAGTTTAACAGGGCAACAGCCCCAGCATTTT
TRBD1 once 15 TRBJ2-7 TRBV7-2 CASSLAAGGGYEQYF TGTGCCAGCAGCTTAGCGGCAGGGGGCGGCTACGAGCAGTACTTC
TRBD1 few 17 TRBJ2-6 TRBV5-1 CASSPGTGGSGANVLTF TGCGCCAGCAGCCCCGGGACAGGGGGCTCTGGGGCCAACGTCCTGACTTTC
TRBD2 once 16 TRBJ2-3 TRBV5-1 CASSLATGGREDTQYF TGCGCCAGCAGCTTGGCAACCGGGGGGAGGGAAGATACGCAGTATTTT
. . 13 TRBJ1-1 TRBV5-1 CASSLGGDGGAFF TGCGCCAGCAGCTTGGGAGGTGATGGAGGAGCTTTCTTT
TRBD1 . 14 TRBJ1-6 TRBV9 CASSAQGANSPLHF TGTGCCAGCAGCGCACAGGGGGCTAATTCACCCCTCCACTTT
TRBD1 . 14 TRBJ1-1 TRBV2 CASSGQGGYTEAFF TGTGCCAGCAGCGGACAGGGGGGTTACACTGAAGCTTTCTTT
. once 17 TRBJ2-3 TRBV27 CASSPLSRQFGTDTQYF TGTGCCAGCAGCCCGCTGTCTCGACAGTTTGGCACAGATACGCAGTATTTT
. . 16 TRBJ1-4 TRBV28 CASTAMGSATNEKLFF TGTGCCAGCACCGCCATGGGGAGTGCAACTAATGAAAAACTGTTTTTT
TRBD1 . 15 TRBJ1-5 TRBV30 CAWSTGTDSNQPQHF TGTGCCTGGAGTACCGGGACAGATAGCAATCAGCCCCAGCATTTT
TRBD1 few 17 TRBJ1-1 TRBV6-1 CASSDWDSPYPNTEAFF TGTGCCAGCAGTGACTGGGACAGTCCTTATCCGAACACTGAAGCTTTCTTT
. . 13 TRBJ1-5 TRBV10-3 CAITRGEDQPQHF TGTGCCATCACCAGGGGTGAGGATCAGCCCCAGCATTTT
TRBD1 . 13 TRBJ1-6 TRBV18 CASSPGQGSPLHF TGTGCCAGCTCACCGGGACAGGGCTCACCCCTCCACTTT
. . 12 TRBJ2-1 TRBV29-1 CSLIQTNNEQFF TGCAGCCTGATACAAACGAACAATGAGCAGTTCTTC
TRBD1 . 15 TRBJ1-3 TRBV4-1 CASSATGTFGNTIYF TGCGCCAGCAGCGCGACAGGGACCTTCGGAAACACCATATATTTT
TRBD1 . 15 TRBJ1-5 TRBV18 CASSPLQGAPQPQHF TGTGCCAGCTCACCACTTCAGGGGGCCCCACAGCCCCAGCATTTT
. . 13 TRBJ2-1 TRBV11-3 CASSLGAQNEQFF TGTGCCAGCAGCTTAGGGGCCCAGAATGAGCAGTTCTTC
. once 14 TRBJ2-3 TRBV2 CASRWWQKTDTQYF TGTGCCAGCAGGTGGTGGCAGAAGACAGATACGCAGTATTTT
. . 13 TRBJ1-2 TRBV6-5 CASTEGGGGGYTF TGTGCCAGCACTGAAGGGGGAGGGGGTGGCTACACCTTC
TRBD1 . 14 TRBJ1-2 TRBV4-1 CASSPADRAYGYTF TGCGCCAGCAGCCCCGCAGACAGGGCATATGGCTACACCTTC
TRBD2 . 17 TRBJ2-3 TRBV4-2 CASSQGQRGGEEDTQYF TGTGCCAGCAGCCAAGGCCAGCGGGGGGGCGAGGAAGATACGCAGTATTTT
. . 13 TRBJ1-5 TRBV4-2 CASSQDRDQPQHF TGTGCCAGCAGCCAAGATCGCGATCAGCCCCAGCATTTT
. . 13 TRBJ2-7 TRBV28 CASSFGSSYEQYF TGTGCCAGCAGTTTCGGGAGCTCCTACGAGCAGTACTTC
TRBD2 once 18 TRBJ2-1 TRBV27 CAGSPGGSGVFRWNEQFF TGTGCCGGCAGCCCTGGGGGTAGCGGGGTATTTAGGTGGAATGAGCAGTTCTTC
TRBD2 . 17 TRBJ2-3 TRBV2 CASSDWASGGAQDTQYF TGTGCCAGCAGTGATTGGGCTAGCGGGGGGGCGCAAGATACGCAGTATTTT
. . 15 TRBJ1-6 TRBV6-1 CASSERRSYNSPLHF TGTGCCAGCAGTGAAAGGAGGTCCTATAATTCACCCCTCCACTTT